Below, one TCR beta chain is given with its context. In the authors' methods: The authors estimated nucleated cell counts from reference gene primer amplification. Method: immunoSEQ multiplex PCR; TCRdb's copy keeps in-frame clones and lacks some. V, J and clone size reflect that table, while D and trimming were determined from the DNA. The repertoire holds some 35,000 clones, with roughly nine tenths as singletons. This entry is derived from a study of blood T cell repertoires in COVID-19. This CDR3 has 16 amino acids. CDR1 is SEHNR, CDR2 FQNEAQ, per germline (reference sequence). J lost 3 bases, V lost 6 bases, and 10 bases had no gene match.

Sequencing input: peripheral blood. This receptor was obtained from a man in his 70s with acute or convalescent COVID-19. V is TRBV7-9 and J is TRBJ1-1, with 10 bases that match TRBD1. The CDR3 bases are TGTGCCAGCAGGTATATTCCGGGGACAGGGGACACTGAAGCTTTCTTT. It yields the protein CASRYIPGTGDTEAFF.